Shown below are 9 T cell receptor beta chains from a single sample sequenced in a study of radiotherapy plus CTLA-4 blockade in lung cancer. The data were produced by immunoSEQ multiplex PCR, yet TCRdb's version contains in-frame clones alone and is incomplete. Among some 90,000 clones, 70% to 90% were seen once, and the ten largest hold around 2%. The specimen comprised peripheral blood, sampled from a patient treated with radiotherapy plus ipilimumab. The receptors were sampled from a human donor with non-small cell lung cancer who had a partial response to radiotherapy plus ipilimumab.

The count of this clone is one. The rearrangement links TRBV28 to TRBJ2-2; TRBD2 matches at 7 bases. The CDR3 extends over 15 amino acids. Looked up from germline, CDR1 is MDHEN and CDR2 is SYDVKM. The J segment lost 4 bases and the V segment lost 0 bases, leaving 2 bases of the junction unmatched. The CDR3 spells CASSLWREGTGELFF. The CDR3 DNA sequence: TGTGCCAGCAGTTTATGGAGGGAGGGCACCGGGGAGCTGTTTTTT.

V gene TRBV4-2 combines with J gene TRBJ1-2, with D possibly matching TRBD1 (5 bases). CDR1 and CDR2 from the germline V gene are LGHNA and YNFKEQ. Trimming took off 1 base at V and 5 bases at J, with 17 bases between the two ends. There are 16 residues in the CDR3. This CDR3 reads CASSQVITQGEYGYTF. The CDR3 DNA reads as TGTGCCAGCAGCCAAGTAATCACCCAGGGCGAATATGGCTACACCTTC.

V usage is TRBV21-1 and J usage is TRBJ1-2. TRBV21-1 corresponds to a pseudogene. The CDR3 spans 15 residues. The CDR3 nucleotides read TGTGCCAGCAGCATTTTACCTAAAGATTCCCATGGCTACACCTTC. Encoded protein: CASSILPKDSHGYTF.

V gene TRBV5-6 combines with J gene TRBJ2-1; 9 nucleotides align to TRBD1. The trim removed 4 bases at V and 2 bases at J, leaving 10 bases unmatched. Germline lookup yields CDR1 SGHDT and CDR2 YYEEEE. This CDR3 has 17 residues. The CDR3 DNA is TGTGCCAGCAGCACATGGGACAGGGCGACGGCCTACAATGAGCAGTTCTTC. Its translation is CASSTWDRATAYNEQFF.

This clone was counted a single time. The rearrangement links TRBV18 to TRBJ1-1, with a possible D match to TRBD1 (6 bases). This CDR3 is built from 13 residues. The ends were cut back, 4 bases at V and 3 bases at J, with 9 bases in the middle. In germline, CDR1 is KGHSH, CDR2 LQKENI. CDR3 residues: CASSQQGDTEAFF. CDR3 in DNA: TGTGCCAGCTCACAACAGGGTGACACTGAAGCTTTCTTT.

The chain has TRBV25-1 and TRBJ1-4, with 8 bases aligning to TRBD1. After removal of 5 bases from V and 7 bases from J, the junction contained 6 bases not matched to a gene. The CDR3 has 14 amino acids. Germline CDR1 is MGHDK and CDR2 is SYGVNS. CDR3 bases: TGTGCCAGCAGTAACGCAGGGGGCGGTGAAAAACTGTTTTTT. It specifies CASSNAGGGEKLFF.

V is TRBV25-1 and J is TRBJ1-2; the D is unclear. V was shortened by 1 base and J by 4 bases, with 13 bases between the two germline ends. The CDR3 extends over 15 amino acids. Germline values: CDR1 MGHDK, CDR2 SYGVNS. CDR3 sequence reads: CASSESRGTGYGYTF. The CDR3 nucleotides are TGTGCCAGCAGTGAATCACGGGGAACGGGCTATGGCTACACCTTC.

The CDR3 DNA sequence: TGTGCCAGCAGCGTCCGTGTTAATAATTCACCCCTCCACTTT. Its protein is CASSVRVNNSPLHF. V is TRBV9 and J is TRBJ1-6; D gene unclear. This CDR3 is built from 14 residues. Germline CDR1 SGDLS, CDR2 YYNGEE. Trimming took off 2 bases at V and 5 bases at J, with 8 bases between the two ends.

The chain links TRBV4-2 to TRBJ2-3, with D unresolved. The CDR3 length is 12 residues. The germline CDR1 and CDR2 sequences are LGHNA and YNFKEQ. With 5 bases removed from V and 3 bases from J, the gap between germline ends came to 6 bases. CDR3 region: CASSSRTDTQYF. CDR3 DNA sequence: TGTGCCAGCAGCTCGCGAACAGATACGCAGTATTTT.